Listed below are T cell receptor beta chains from one sample, sequenced in a study of T cell responses to AZD1222 COVID-19 vaccine. Produced via immunoSEQ multiplex PCR; TCRdb's table is partial and in-frame only. Of tens of thousands of clones in the sample, roughly 88% were seen once. Here the sequenced sample was peripheral blood, taken on day 0 of AZD1222 vaccination. The receptors come from an adult in good health. The CDR3 runs from the conserved cysteine through the conserved F or W. The order of the fields is clone size, J gene, V gene, D gene, CDR3 protein, CDR3 DNA. The D gene is left open where the match is weak. Expanded clones are given a class, and other clones once, few, many or no size at all.

>once|TRBJ1-2|TRBV5-1|-
CASTEAGQNNYGYTF
TGCGCCAGCACCGAAGCCGGACAAAATAACTATGGCTACACCTTC
>-|TRBJ1-1|TRBV15|-
CATSRDIWGAPNTEAFF
TGTGCCACCAGCAGAGATATTTGGGGGGCGCCGAACACTGAAGCTTTCTTT
>-|TRBJ2-1|TRBV5-8|TRBD2
CASSLAGGGVKNEQFF
TGTGCCAGCAGCTTGGCCGGCGGGGGAGTAAAGAATGAGCAGTTCTTC
>few|TRBJ1-5|TRBV15|TRBD1
CATSSWDRGRNQPQHF
TGTGCCACCAGCAGTTGGGACAGGGGGCGCAATCAGCCCCAGCATTTT
>-|TRBJ1-6|TRBV19|TRBD1
CASSTTGGNSPLHF
TGTGCCAGTAGTACCACAGGGGGTAATTCACCCCTCCACTTT
>once|TRBJ2-2|TRBV5-8|-
CASSLAIGGGELFF
TGTGCCAGCAGCTTGGCCATCGGTGGCGGGGAGCTGTTTTTT
>-|TRBJ2-3|TRBV2|TRBD2
CATSGTSVTDTQYF
TGTGCCACTAGCGGGACTAGCGTCACAGATACGCAGTATTTT
>-|TRBJ1-2|TRBV6-1|-
CASSEYGLYGYTF
TGTGCCAGCAGTGAATACGGGCTCTATGGCTACACCTTC
>-|TRBJ2-3|TRBV3-1/TRBV3-2|-
CASGADTDTQYF
TGTGCCAGTGGGGCAGACACAGATACGCAGTATTTT
>-|TRBJ2-3|TRBV7-9|-
CASAGFTDTQYF
TGTGCCAGCGCGGGGTTCACAGATACGCAGTATTTT
>-|TRBJ1-5|TRBV6-5|-
CASRGLEGQPQHF
TGTGCCAGCAGGGGCCTGGAGGGGCAGCCCCAGCATTTT
>-|TRBJ2-7|TRBV10-3|-
CAISAIRDSGEQYF
TGTGCCATCAGTGCAATACGGGACAGCGGGGAGCAGTACTTC
>-|TRBJ2-3|TRBV5-8|TRBD1
CASRDRLRDTQYF
TGTGCCAGCCGGGACAGGTTGCGGGATACGCAGTATTTT
>few|TRBJ2-1|TRBV6-4|TRBD2
CASSEAGRGVNEQFF
TGTGCCAGCAGTGAAGCGGGAAGAGGGGTCAATGAGCAGTTCTTC
>-|TRBJ1-5|TRBV6-5|-
CASAQGHGNQPQHF
TGTGCCAGCGCCCAGGGACACGGCAATCAGCCCCAGCATTTT
>-|TRBJ1-4|TRBV30|-
CAWSADSANEKLFF
TGTGCCTGGAGCGCGGACAGTGCTAATGAAAAACTGTTTTTT
>-|TRBJ1-5|TRBV7-8|-
CASSLGREQPQHF
TGTGCCAGCTCTCTTGGGCGAGAGCAGCCCCAGCATTTT
>-|TRBJ2-2|TRBV7-2|-
CASSLDTGPGELFF
TGTGCCAGCAGCTTAGATACAGGGCCCGGGGAGCTGTTTTTT
>-|TRBJ1-1|TRBV6-5|-
CASSRNTEAFF
TGTGCCAGCAGCCGGAACACTGAAGCTTTCTTT
>-|TRBJ2-7|TRBV27|TRBD2
CASAAGGSSYEQYF
TGTGCCAGTGCAGCGGGAGGCAGCTCCTACGAGCAGTACTTC
>-|TRBJ1-1|TRBV18|-
CASSPGTSKGEAFF
TGTGCCAGCTCACCAGGGACAAGTAAAGGTGAAGCTTTCTTT
>-|TRBJ2-5|TRBV7-2|TRBD2
CASSLALAGGRLQETQYF
TGTGCCAGCAGCTTAGCGCTAGCGGGGGGCCGTCTACAAGAGACCCAGTACTTC
>-|TRBJ2-5|TRBV21-1|-
CASSPRRDSGRHEPQETQYF
TGTGCCAGCAGCCCCCGCCGAGACAGCGGGAGGCACGAACCGCAAGAGACCCAGTACTTC
>-|TRBJ2-3|TRBV6-5|-
CASRPRSGLGDTQYF
TGTGCCAGCAGACCCCGGAGCGGGCTGGGAGATACGCAGTATTTT
>-|TRBJ1-5|TRBV19|TRBD1
CASRMGQGGNQPQHF
TGTGCCAGTAGGATGGGACAGGGGGGCAATCAGCCCCAGCATTTT
>-|TRBJ1-5|TRBV13|-
CASSLGGHQPQHF
TGTGCCAGCAGCTTAGGGGGGCATCAGCCCCAGCATTTT
>-|TRBJ2-5|TRBV28|-
CASSFSGKETQYF
TGTGCCAGCAGTTTCAGCGGAAAAGAGACCCAGTACTTC
>-|TRBJ2-5|TRBV19|-
CASSIARGESETQYF
TGTGCCAGTAGTATAGCCAGGGGAGAGTCAGAGACCCAGTACTTC
>-|TRBJ1-2|TRBV4-1|-
CASSRGPVRGDGYTF
TGCGCCAGCAGCCGTGGACCGGTGCGTGGAGATGGCTACACCTTC
>-|TRBJ2-3|TRBV27|TRBD2
CASSVRGTSGDTQYF
TGTGCCAGCAGTGTCCGGGGGACTAGTGGGGATACGCAGTATTTT
>-|TRBJ2-3|TRBV7-8|TRBD1
CASSHPGQDYTQYF
TGTGCCAGCAGCCACCCGGGACAGGACTATACGCAGTATTTT
>-|TRBJ1-2|TRBV3-1/TRBV3-2|-
CASRSNNYGYTF
TGTGCCAGCAGAAGCAATAACTATGGCTACACCTTC
>-|TRBJ1-6|TRBV11-2|-
CASSWAGVEPLHF
TGTGCCAGCAGCTGGGCGGGGGTGGAACCCCTCCACTTT
>-|TRBJ2-7|TRBV4-1|-
CASSQGGLAIYEQYF
TGCGCCAGCAGCCAAGGGGGGTTAGCGATCTACGAGCAGTACTTC
>-|TRBJ2-1|TRBV20-1|-
CSASRGIDEQFF
TGCAGTGCTAGTAGGGGGATAGATGAGCAGTTCTTC
>-|TRBJ2-5|TRBV19|TRBD2
CASSIPSGLGVETQYF
TGTGCCAGTAGTATTCCCTCGGGACTAGGGGTAGAGACCCAGTACTTC
>-|TRBJ2-7|TRBV7-8|-
CASSLNYYEQYF
TGTGCCAGCAGCTTAAATTACTACGAGCAGTACTTC
>-|TRBJ1-5|TRBV27|-
CASSLSTANVGMIQPQHF
TGTGCCAGCAGTTTATCGACCGCCAATGTAGGGATGATTCAGCCCCAGCATTTT
>-|TRBJ1-1|TRBV5-4|TRBD1
CASSFGGQVFTEAFF
TGTGCCAGCAGCTTCGGCGGACAGGTTTTCACTGAAGCTTTCTTT
>-|TRBJ2-5|TRBV3-1/TRBV3-2|-
CASSQGLRETQYF
TGTGCCAGCAGCCAAGGGCTTCGGGAGACCCAGTACTTC
>once|TRBJ1-2|TRBV2|-
CASNPRETGGYTF
TGTGCCAGCAACCCCAGGGAGACGGGTGGCTACACCTTC
>-|TRBJ2-7|TRBV7-2|TRBD1
CASSLDGQGRTYEQYF
TGTGCCAGCAGCTTAGACGGACAGGGACGGACCTACGAGCAGTACTTC
>-|TRBJ2-1|TRBV11-2|TRBD1
CASSLAGTGSYNEQFF
TGTGCCAGCAGCTTAGCCGGGACAGGGTCCTACAATGAGCAGTTCTTC
>once|TRBJ2-3|TRBV5-4|TRBD2
CASSPRSSGTTDTQYF
TGTGCCAGCAGCCCCAGGAGTAGCGGGACAACAGATACGCAGTATTTT
>-|TRBJ2-1|TRBV5-4|-
CASRGDKDSYNEQFF
TGTGCCAGCAGGGGCGACAAAGACTCCTACAATGAGCAGTTCTTC
>-|TRBJ1-4|TRBV5-4|TRBD1
CASSSSDRVGEKLFF
TGTGCCAGCAGCTCCTCAGACAGGGTGGGCGAAAAACTGTTTTTT
>-|TRBJ2-1|TRBV10-2|-
CASRDTYNEQFF
TGCGCCAGCAGGGACACCTACAATGAGCAGTTCTTC
>-|TRBJ1-5|TRBV28|-
CASWGVGQPQHF
TGTGCCAGCTGGGGGGTAGGTCAGCCCCAGCATTTT
>-|TRBJ2-1|TRBV2|-
CASSVETGNYNEQFF
TGTGCCAGCAGTGTGGAGACGGGCAACTACAATGAGCAGTTCTTC
>-|TRBJ2-1|TRBV6-5|-
CASSYSAGWAYNEQFF
TGTGCCAGCAGTTACTCAGCCGGGTGGGCCTACAATGAGCAGTTCTTC
>-|TRBJ1-1|TRBV3-1/TRBV3-2|-
CASSQSPNTEAFF
TGTGCCAGCAGCCAAAGCCCCAACACTGAAGCTTTCTTT
>-|TRBJ2-5|TRBV5-1|TRBD2
CASSLSGLAGYETQYF
TGCGCCAGCAGCTTGTCCGGACTAGCGGGATATGAGACCCAGTACTTC
>-|TRBJ1-1|TRBV30|-
CAWSPHRQREAFF
TGTGCCTGGAGTCCCCACCGACAGCGGGAAGCTTTCTTT